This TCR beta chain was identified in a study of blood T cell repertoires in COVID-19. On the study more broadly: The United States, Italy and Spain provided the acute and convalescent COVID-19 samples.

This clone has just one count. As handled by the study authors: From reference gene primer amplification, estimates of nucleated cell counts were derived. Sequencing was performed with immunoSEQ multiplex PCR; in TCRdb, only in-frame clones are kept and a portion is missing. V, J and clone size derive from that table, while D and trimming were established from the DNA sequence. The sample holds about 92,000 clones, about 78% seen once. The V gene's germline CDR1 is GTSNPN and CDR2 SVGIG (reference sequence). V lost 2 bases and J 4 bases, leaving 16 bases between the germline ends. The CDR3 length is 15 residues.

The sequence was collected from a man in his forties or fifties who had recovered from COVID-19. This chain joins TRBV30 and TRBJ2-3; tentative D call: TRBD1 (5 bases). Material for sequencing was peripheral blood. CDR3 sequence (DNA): TGTGCCTGGAGTCTAGGGGTAGGCCTTGCAGATACGCAGTATTTT. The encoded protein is CAWSLGVGLADTQYF.